This TCR beta chain was sequenced during a study of control samples from healthy donors and cancer patients. The assay was immunoSEQ multiplex PCR, and TCRdb's table has in-frame clones only and misses some. The sample includes some 140,000 clones, roughly 92% of them seen just once. This TCR came from a man aged 25 to 40 in good health. Sequencing was done on a sample of blood.

DNA for the CDR3: TGTGCCAGCAGCTTAGCGTTCGGGTGGGCCCGGGAGACCCAGTACTTC. This sequence encodes CASSLAFGWARETQYF. V is TRBV7-6 and J is TRBJ2-5; the D is unclear. The CDR3 runs 16 residues. V was pared by 0 bases and J by 5 bases, with 16 bases between. Germline-derived CDR1 and CDR2 are SGHVS and FNYEAQ. Complete variable domain (other parts from reference TRBV7-6 and TRBJ2-5): GAGVSQSPRYKVTKRGQDVALRCDPISGHVSLYWYRQALGQGPEFLTYFNYEAQQDKSGLPNDRFSAERPEGSISTLTIQRTEQRDSAMYRCASSLAFGWARETQYFGPGTRLLVL.